This TCR beta chain was documented in a study of molecular identifiers for immune sequencing clone quantification. Bulk TCR libraries were made with methods that had been previously described and with listed TCR primers. From the PCR reads, TCRdb called clonotypes with MiXCR, one entry per CDR3 protein. The sample has fewer than 350,000 distinct CDR3 sequences, 20% to 25% seen once. Construction of naive CD8 libraries employed roughly 19,000 to 1,100,000 sorted cells together with 10%, 30% or 50% RNA. The CDR3 contains 15 residues. CDR1 and CDR2 (germline): MNHEY, SMNVEV (reference sequence). Trimming removed 2 bases at V and 4 bases at J, with 14 bases between. This clonotype was observed many times.

The J gene is TRBJ1-2, the V gene TRBV27; D uncertain. This TCR was sampled from a human donor in good health. Some libraries in this study had Jurkat cell RNA spiked in. The sample consisted of naive CD8+ T cells from blood, with Jurkat cell RNA spiked in. Subset here: FACS-sorted CD8+CD4-CCR7+CD45RA+ naive T cells. In DNA, the CDR3 is TGTGCCAGCAGTTTACTGATCAACTCCCCCTATGGCTACACCTTC. This sequence encodes CASSLLINSPYGYTF.